What follows is one T cell receptor (beta chain) and its context. The source of the sample is a study of blood T cell repertoires in COVID-19. Overall study context: Sample material is recorded as cDNA or gDNA derived from T cells, B-cell-depleted T cells, or PBMCs.

Libraries were prepared by immunoSEQ multiplex PCR; TCRdb keeps only in-frame clonotypes and omits some of them. The profile covers 250,000 or so clones, with 86% appearing a single time and around an eighth taken by the ten largest. Trimming stripped 8 bases from V and 7 bases from J, with 7 bases between. The germline V gene has CDR1 SNHLY and CDR2 FYNNEI. This CDR3 contains 10 residues. The J gene is TRBJ2-3, the V gene TRBV2; possibly TRBD2 for D (5 bases). The origin of this receptor is an older man with acute or convalescent COVID-19. Sequencing was performed on peripheral blood. The CDR3 loop reads CASWENTQYF. For the CDR3, the DNA is TGTGCCAGCTGGGAGAATACGCAGTATTTT.